This T cell receptor (beta chain) was recorded in a study of shared clonotypes between healthy human individuals. In germline, CDR1 is SGHTA, CDR2 FQGTGA. This CDR3 is built from 14 residues. Trimming pared 0 bases from V and 5 bases from J, leaving 11 bases between. TCRdb keeps only in-frame clones here, not all; method: immunoSEQ multiplex PCR. In the table there are fewer than 600,000 clones, 70% to 80% of which are singletons. The chain recombines TRBV7-3 with TRBJ2-7; no reliable D call. Sequencing used PBMCs. The sequence came from a woman aged 35 to 49 in good health. Some clones in this sample may be carry-over from other donors' samples. As DNA, the CDR3 is TGTGCCAGCAGCTTAACCCACGGCAGCCACGAGCAGTACTTC. Protein sequence: CASSLTHGSHEQYF.